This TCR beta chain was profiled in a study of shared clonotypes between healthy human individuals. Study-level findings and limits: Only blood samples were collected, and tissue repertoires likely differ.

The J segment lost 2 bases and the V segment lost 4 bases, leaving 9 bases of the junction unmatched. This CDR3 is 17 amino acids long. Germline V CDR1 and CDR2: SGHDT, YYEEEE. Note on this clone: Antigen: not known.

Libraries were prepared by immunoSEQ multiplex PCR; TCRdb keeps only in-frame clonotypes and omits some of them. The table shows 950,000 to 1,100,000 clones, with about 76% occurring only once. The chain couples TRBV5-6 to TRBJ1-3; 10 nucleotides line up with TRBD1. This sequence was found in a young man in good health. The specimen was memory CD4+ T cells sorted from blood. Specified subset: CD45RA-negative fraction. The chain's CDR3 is CASSLRGQGNTGNTIYF. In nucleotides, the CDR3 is TGTGCCAGCAGCCTGAGGGGACAGGGGAATACTGGAAACACCATATATTTT.